This T cell receptor (beta chain) was recorded in a study of beta chain features in type 1 diabetes. Expressed TCRB transcripts got sequenced, as all isolated RNA was reverse transcribed. Some clones are missing from TCRdb's copy, which holds only in-frame ones; the method was immunoSEQ multiplex PCR. The sample includes 900,000 or so clones, under 20% of them seen just once. Study-level points and caveats: Type 1 diabetes patients had fewer VDJ junction insertions and more deletions. Patients with Type 1 diabetes showed moderately but significantly shorter TCRB CDR3s in all four CD4+ subsets.

This clone was seen more than once but under ten times. Its antigen remains unknown. This CDR3 has 12 residues. Germline CDR1 and CDR2: MDHEN and SYDVKM. The ends were cut back, 6 bases at V and 4 bases at J, with 7 bases in the middle. The TCR sequence derives from a woman in her late teens or twenties in good health. Sequencing was done on a sample of naive CD4+ T cells from blood. This chain uses TRBV28 with TRBJ2-1; D not certain. CDR3 protein: CASRSTYNEQFF. In DNA, the CDR3 is TGTGCCAGCAGATCGACGTACAATGAGCAGTTCTTC.